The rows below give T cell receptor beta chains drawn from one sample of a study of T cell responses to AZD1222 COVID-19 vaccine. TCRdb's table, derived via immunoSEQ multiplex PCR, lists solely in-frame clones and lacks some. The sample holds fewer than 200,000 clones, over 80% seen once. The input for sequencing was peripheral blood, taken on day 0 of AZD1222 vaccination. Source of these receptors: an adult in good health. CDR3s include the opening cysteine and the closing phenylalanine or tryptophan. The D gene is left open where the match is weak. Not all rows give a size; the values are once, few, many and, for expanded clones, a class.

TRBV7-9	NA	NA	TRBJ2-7	TGTGCCAGCAGCTTCATGGGTGAGGGGGTCGACGAGCAGTACTTC	CASSFMGEGVDEQYF
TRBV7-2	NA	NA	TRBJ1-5	TGTGCCAGCAGCCCAGAGGGGGGTCAGCCCCAGCATTTT	CASSPEGGQPQHF
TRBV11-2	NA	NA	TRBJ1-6	TGTGCCAGCAGTTACTCCTCAGGGGTCAATTCACCCCTCCACTTT	CASSYSSGVNSPLHF
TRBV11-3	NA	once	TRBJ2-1	TGTGCCAGCAGCGTAGGACGGATCTTAAGTCCCTACAATGAGCAGTTCTTC	CASSVGRILSPYNEQFF
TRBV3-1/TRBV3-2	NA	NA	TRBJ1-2	TGTGCCAGCAGCCAAGTCGCAGGGCATGGCTATGGCTACACCTTC	CASSQVAGHGYGYTF
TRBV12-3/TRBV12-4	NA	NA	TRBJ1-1	TGTGCCAGTAACGTACACGTGAACACTGAAGCTTTCTTT	CASNVHVNTEAFF
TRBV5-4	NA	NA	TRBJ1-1	TGTGCCAGCAGATTCGAGACGGGACACACTGAAGCTTTCTTT	CASRFETGHTEAFF
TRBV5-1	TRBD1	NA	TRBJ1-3	TGCGCCAGCAGCGAAGGACAGGGTTTCTCTGGAAACACCATATATTTT	CASSEGQGFSGNTIYF
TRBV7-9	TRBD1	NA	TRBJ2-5	TGTGCCAGCAGCCAACCAAGACAGGGGAGTGGGGAGACCCAGTACTTC	CASSQPRQGSGETQYF
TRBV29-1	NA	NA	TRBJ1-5	TGCAGCGTTGCCCCGGGGAGGGGACGCAATCAGCCCCAGCATTTT	CSVAPGRGRNQPQHF
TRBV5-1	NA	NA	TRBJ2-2	TGCGCCAGCAGCTTGGCTGGCCCCGGGCCGAACACCGGGGAGCTGTTTTTT	CASSLAGPGPNTGELFF
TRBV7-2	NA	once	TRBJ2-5	TGTGCCAGCAGCTTCGACCCGAGCAACCAAGAGACCCAGTACTTC	CASSFDPSNQETQYF
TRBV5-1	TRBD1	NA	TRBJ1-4	TGCGCCAGCAGCCCCTCGGGGGGCAGGGGGCAGGGTGAAAAACTGTTTTTT	CASSPSGGRGQGEKLFF
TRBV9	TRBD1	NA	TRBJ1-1	TGTGCCAGCAGCCCAGAGGGACAGGAGACGACTGAAGCTTTCTTT	CASSPEGQETTEAFF
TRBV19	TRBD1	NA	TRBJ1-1	TGTGCCAGCGAACTCGGACAGGGAATCACTGAAGCTTTCTTT	CASELGQGITEAFF
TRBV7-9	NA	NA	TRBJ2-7	TGTGCCAGCAGCTTGGGGGACGGCCCCTACGAGCAGTACTTC	CASSLGDGPYEQYF
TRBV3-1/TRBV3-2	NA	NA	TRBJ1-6	TGTGCCAGCAGCGTAGGACACCAAGTTAATTCACCCCTCCACTTT	CASSVGHQVNSPLHF
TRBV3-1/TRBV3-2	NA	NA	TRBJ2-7	TGTGCCAGCAGCCAAGAGGGCAGCGTGCGGTACGAGCAGTACTTC	CASSQEGSVRYEQYF